The T cell receptor (beta chain) under discussion was sequenced for a study of Ad26.COV2.S vaccination and SARS-CoV-2 variants. Study at large: Within the COV1001 Ad26.COV2.S trial arm, the donor was enrolled.

Study-level findings and limits: It was found that vaccine and placebo recipients had similar non-spike TCR breadth. Total T cell responses may have been underestimated by the TCR breadth and depth analyses. Ad26.COV2.S recipients had broader spike-specific TCRs (P = 0.0014).

TCRdb's table, derived via immunoSEQ multiplex PCR, lists solely in-frame clones and lacks some. The sample lists hundreds of thousands of clones; around 90% were seen once. Treatment noted: 15 to 20 received Ad26.COV2.S at low or high dose, single or two shots; 5 received placebo; per-sample allocation not given. Sampling happened 63 days after the first vaccine or placebo injection. About this clone: Its antigen is unknown.

Trimming stripped 3 bases from V and 3 bases from J, with 12 bases between. From germline, CDR1 is SGHNT and CDR2 YENEEA. There are 15 residues in the CDR3. This clonotype was obtained from a person between 18 and 60 years old who received the Ad26.COV2.S COVID-19 vaccine or a placebo. The V and J genes are TRBV11-3 and TRBJ2-1; D might be TRBD2 (5 bases). This specimen was peripheral blood, taken in a trial of Ad26.COV2.S vaccine versus placebo. The CDR3: CASSLGATDYNEQFF. The DNA of the CDR3 is TGTGCCAGCAGCTTGGGAGCGACCGACTACAATGAGCAGTTCTTC.